This T cell receptor beta chain originates from a study of shared clonotypes between healthy human individuals. Measured with immunoSEQ multiplex PCR; TCRdb has only the in-frame clones, and not every one. Here the sample spans some 200,000 clones, 80% to 95% being singletons. Specimen: naive CD4+ T cells sorted from blood. Noted subset: CD45RA+ positively selected. This TCR was sampled from a woman aged 30 to 39 in good health.

CDR3 nucleotides: TGCGCCAGCAGCTTGCAGACAGGGATGAGCGGTACTGAAGCTTTCTTT. It yields the protein CASSLQTGMSGTEAFF. The rearrangement joins TRBV5-1 to TRBJ1-1; 7 bases agree with TRBD1. The CDR3 loop spans 16 amino acids. V gave up 1 base and J gave up 5 bases; unmatched junction bases: 11. CDR1 and CDR2 from the germline V gene are SGHRS and YFSETQ.